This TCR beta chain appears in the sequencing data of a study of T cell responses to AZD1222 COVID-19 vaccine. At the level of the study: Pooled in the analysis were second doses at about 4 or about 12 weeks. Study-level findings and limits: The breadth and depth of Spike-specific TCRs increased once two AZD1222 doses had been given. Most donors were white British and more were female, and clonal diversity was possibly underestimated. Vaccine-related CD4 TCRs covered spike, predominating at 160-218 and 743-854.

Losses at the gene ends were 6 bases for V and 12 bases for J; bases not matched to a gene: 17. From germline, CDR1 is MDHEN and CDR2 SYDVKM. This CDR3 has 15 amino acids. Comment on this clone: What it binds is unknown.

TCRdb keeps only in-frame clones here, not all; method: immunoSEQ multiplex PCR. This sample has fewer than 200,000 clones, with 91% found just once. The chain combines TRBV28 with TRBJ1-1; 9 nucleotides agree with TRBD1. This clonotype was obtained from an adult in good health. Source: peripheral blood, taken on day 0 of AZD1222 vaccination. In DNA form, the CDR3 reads TGTGCCAGCAGGCGATCCGTCCTCAACAGGGGGCAATCTTTCTTT. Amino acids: CASRRSVLNRGQSFF.